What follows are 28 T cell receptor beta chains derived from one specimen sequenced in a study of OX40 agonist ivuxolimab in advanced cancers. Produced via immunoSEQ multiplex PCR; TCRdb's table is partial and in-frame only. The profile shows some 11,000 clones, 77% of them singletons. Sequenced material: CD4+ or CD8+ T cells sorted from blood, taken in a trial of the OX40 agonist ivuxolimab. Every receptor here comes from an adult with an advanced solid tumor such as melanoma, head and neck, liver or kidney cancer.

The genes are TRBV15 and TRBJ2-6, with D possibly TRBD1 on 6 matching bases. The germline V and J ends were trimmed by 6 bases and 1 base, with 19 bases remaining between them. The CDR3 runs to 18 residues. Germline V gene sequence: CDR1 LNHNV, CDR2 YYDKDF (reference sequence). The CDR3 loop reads CATSTLKSGVSGANVLTF. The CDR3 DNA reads TGTGCCACCAGTACCTTAAAATCAGGGGTTTCTGGGGCCAACGTCCTGACTTTC.

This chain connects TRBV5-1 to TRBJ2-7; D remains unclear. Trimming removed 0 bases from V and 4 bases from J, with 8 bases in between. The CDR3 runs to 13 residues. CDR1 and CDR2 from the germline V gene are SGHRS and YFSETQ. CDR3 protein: CASSLDLDYEQYF. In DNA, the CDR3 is TGCGCCAGCAGCTTGGACCTAGATTACGAGCAGTACTTC.

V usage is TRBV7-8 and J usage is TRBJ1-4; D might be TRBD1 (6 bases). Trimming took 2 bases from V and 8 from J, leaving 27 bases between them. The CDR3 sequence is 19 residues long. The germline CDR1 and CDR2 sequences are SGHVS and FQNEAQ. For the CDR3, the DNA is TGTGCCAGCAGCTTAAGGGGGGTCAGGGTTGAAGGCAAGAGAGAAAAACTGTTTTTT. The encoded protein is CASSLRGVRVEGKREKLFF.

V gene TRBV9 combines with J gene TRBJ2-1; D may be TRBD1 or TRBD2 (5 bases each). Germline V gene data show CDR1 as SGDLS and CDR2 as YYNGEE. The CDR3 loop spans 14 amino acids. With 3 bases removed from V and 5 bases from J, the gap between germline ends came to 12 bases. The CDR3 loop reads CASSDRDHNNEQFF. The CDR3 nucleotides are TGTGCCAGCAGCGATCGGGACCACAACAATGAGCAGTTCTTC.

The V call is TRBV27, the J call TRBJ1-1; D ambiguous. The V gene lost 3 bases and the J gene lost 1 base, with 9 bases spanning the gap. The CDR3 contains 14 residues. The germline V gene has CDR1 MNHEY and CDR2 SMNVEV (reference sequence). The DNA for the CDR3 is TGTGCCAGCAGTTTGGTTTGGACGAACACTGAAGCTTTCTTT. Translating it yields CASSLVWTNTEAFF.

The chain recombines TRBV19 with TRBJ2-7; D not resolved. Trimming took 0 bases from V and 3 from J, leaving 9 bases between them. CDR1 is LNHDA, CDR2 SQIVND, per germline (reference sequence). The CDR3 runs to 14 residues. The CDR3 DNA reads TGTGCCAGTAGTATAGAAGCTAAGTTCTACGAGCAGTACTTC. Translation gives CASSIEAKFYEQYF.

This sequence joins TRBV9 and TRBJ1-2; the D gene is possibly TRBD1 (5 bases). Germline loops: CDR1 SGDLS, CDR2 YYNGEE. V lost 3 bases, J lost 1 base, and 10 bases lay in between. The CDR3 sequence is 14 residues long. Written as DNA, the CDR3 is TGTGCCAGCAGCGGAGGGACCGATAACTATGGCTACACCTTC. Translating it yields CASSGGTDNYGYTF.

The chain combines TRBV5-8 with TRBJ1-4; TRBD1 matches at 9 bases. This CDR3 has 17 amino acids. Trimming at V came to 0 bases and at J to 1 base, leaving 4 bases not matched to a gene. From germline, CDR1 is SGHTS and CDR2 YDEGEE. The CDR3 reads CASSLVQGAETNEKLFF. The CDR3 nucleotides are TGTGCCAGCAGCTTGGTACAGGGGGCAGAAACTAATGAAAAACTGTTTTTT.

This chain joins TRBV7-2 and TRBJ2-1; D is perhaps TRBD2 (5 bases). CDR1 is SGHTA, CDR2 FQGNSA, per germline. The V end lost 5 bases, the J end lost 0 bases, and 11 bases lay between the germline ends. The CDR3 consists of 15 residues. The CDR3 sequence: CASSALASSYNEQFF. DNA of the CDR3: TGTGCCAGCAGCGCCTTAGCGAGCTCCTACAATGAGCAGTTCTTC.

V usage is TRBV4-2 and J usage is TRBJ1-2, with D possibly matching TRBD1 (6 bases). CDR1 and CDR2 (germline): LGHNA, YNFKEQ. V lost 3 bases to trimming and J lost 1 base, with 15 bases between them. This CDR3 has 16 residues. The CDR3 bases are TGTGCCAGCAGCCACGGTACCGGGACAAGTAACTATGGCTACACCTTC. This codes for CASSHGTGTSNYGYTF.

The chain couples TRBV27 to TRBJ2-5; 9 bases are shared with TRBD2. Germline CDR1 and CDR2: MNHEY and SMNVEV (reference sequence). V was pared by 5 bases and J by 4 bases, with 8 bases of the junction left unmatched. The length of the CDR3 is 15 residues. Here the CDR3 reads CASSTSGQGGETQYF. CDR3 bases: TGTGCCAGCAGTACTAGCGGGCAGGGGGGAGAGACCCAGTACTTC.

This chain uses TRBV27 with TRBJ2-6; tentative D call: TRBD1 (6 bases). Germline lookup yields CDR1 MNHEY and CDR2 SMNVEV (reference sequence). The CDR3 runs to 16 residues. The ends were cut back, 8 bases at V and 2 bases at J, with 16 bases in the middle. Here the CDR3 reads CASGPGVGAGANVLTF. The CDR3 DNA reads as TGTGCCAGCGGCCCAGGGGTGGGAGCTGGGGCCAACGTCCTGACTTTC.

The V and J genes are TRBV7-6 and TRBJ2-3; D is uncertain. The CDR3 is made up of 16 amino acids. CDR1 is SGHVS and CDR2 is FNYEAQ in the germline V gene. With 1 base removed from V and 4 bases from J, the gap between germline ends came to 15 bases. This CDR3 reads CASSLGHAIQSDTQYF. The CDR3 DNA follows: TGTGCCAGCAGCTTAGGACACGCTATTCAGTCAGATACGCAGTATTTT.

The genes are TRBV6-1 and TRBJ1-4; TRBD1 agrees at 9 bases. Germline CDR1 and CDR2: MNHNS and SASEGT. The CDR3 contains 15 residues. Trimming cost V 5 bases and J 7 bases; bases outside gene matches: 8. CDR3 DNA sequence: TGTGCCAGCAGTCAGAAGGAGACAGGGGGTGAAAAACTGTTTTTT. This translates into CASSQKETGGEKLFF.

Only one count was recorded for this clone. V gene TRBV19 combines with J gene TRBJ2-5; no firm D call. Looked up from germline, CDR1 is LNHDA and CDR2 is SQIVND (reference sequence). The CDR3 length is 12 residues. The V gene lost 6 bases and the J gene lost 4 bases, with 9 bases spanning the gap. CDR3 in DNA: TGTGCCAGTAGGACGCGAGGAGAGACCCAGTACTTC. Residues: CASRTRGETQYF.

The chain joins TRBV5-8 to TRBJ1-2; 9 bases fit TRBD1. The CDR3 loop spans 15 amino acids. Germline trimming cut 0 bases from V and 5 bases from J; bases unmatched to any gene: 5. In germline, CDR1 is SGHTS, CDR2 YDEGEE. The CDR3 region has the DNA TGTGCCAGCAGCTTGGATCCGACAGGGGGTTATGGCTACACCTTC. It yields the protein CASSLDPTGGYGYTF.

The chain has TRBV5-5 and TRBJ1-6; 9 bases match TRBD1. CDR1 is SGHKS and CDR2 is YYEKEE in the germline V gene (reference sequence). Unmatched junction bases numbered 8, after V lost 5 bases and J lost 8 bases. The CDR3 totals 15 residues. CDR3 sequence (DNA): TGTGCCAGCAGTTCAACAGGGGGCGGTTATTCACCCCTCCACTTT. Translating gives CASSSTGGGYSPLHF.

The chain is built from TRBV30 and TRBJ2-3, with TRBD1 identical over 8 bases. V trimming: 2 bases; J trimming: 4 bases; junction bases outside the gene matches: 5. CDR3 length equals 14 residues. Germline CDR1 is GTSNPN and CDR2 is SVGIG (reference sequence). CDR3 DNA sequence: TGTGCCTGGAGTCAGGACAGGGTGGCAGATACGCAGTATTTT. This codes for CAWSQDRVADTQYF.

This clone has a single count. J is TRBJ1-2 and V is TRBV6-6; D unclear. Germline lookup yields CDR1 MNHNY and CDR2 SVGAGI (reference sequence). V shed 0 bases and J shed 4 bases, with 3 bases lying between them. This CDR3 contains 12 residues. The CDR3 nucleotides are TGTGCCAGCAGTTACTCTGGCTATGGCTACACCTTC. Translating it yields CASSYSGYGYTF.

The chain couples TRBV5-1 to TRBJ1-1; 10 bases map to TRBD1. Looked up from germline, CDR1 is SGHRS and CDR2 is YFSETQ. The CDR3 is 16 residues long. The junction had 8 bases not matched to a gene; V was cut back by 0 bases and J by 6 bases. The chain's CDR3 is CASSLVGTGVAAEAFF. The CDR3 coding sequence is TGCGCCAGCAGCTTGGTAGGGACAGGGGTAGCCGCTGAAGCTTTCTTT.

The CDR3 DNA sequence: TGTGCCAGCAGCTTAGGACAGGGGGCGCGTGAGACCCAGTACTTC. Its protein product is CASSLGQGARETQYF. The V gene is TRBV7-8, the J gene TRBJ2-5, with TRBD1 identical over 10 bases. Per the germline V gene, CDR1 is SGHVS and CDR2 is FQNEAQ. There are 15 residues in the CDR3. The V and J ends lost 1 base and 5 bases, in that order; junction bases with no gene match: 4.

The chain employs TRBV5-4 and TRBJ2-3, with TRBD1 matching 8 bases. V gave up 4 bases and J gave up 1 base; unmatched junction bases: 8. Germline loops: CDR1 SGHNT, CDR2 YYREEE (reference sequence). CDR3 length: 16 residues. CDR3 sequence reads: CASSRKATGGTDTQYF. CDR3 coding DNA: TGTGCCAGCAGCCGCAAAGCGACAGGGGGCACAGATACGCAGTATTTT.

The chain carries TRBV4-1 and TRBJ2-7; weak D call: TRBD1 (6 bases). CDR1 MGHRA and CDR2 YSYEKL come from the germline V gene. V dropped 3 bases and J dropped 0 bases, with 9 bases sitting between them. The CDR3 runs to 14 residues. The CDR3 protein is CASSHRDNSYEQYF. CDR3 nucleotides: TGCGCCAGCAGCCACCGGGACAACTCCTACGAGCAGTACTTC.

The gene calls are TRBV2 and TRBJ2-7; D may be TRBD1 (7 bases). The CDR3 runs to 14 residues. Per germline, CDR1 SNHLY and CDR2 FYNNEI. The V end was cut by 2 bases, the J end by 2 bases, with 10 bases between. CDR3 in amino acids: CASSERRGAYEQYF. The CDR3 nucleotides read TGTGCCAGCAGTGAACGCAGGGGGGCCTACGAGCAGTACTTC.

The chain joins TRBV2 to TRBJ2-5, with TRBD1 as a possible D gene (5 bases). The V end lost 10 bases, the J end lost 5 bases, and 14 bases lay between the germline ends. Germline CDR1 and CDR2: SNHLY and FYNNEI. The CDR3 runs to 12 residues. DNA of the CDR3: TGTGCCATTCATAGACAGACGGAGACCCAGTACTTC. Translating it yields CAIHRQTETQYF.

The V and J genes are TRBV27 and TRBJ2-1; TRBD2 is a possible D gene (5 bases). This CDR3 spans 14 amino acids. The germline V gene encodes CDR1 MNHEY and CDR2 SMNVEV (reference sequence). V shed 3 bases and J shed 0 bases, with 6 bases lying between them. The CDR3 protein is CASSFEGSYNEQFF. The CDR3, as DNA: TGTGCCAGCAGTTTTGAGGGCTCCTACAATGAGCAGTTCTTC.

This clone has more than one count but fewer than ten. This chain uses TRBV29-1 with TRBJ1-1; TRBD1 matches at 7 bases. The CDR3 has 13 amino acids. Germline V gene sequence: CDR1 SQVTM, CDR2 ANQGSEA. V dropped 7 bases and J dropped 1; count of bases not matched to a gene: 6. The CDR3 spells CSGRQGGNTEAFF. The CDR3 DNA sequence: TGCAGCGGCAGACAGGGAGGGAACACTGAAGCTTTCTTT.

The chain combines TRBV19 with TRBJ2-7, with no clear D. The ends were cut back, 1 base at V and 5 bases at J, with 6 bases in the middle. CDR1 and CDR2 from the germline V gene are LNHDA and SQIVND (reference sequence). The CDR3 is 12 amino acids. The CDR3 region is CASSIGWDEQYF. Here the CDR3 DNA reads TGTGCCAGTAGTATAGGGTGGGACGAGCAGTACTTC.